This is a list of T cell receptor beta chains from one sample in a study of long-term antiretroviral therapy in people with HIV. This table comes from immunoSEQ multiplex PCR, and its TCRdb copy is limited to in-frame clones, with some not included. The table includes tens of thousands of clones, around 83% detected once. Source: unsorted PBMCs, taken 1.3 years after starting antiretroviral therapy. These TCRs come from a man between 60 and 70 years old with HIV. Both conserved end residues are part of each CDR3. Fields, in order: V gene, J gene, D gene, clone size, CDR3 protein, CDR3 DNA. A D gene is named only where the DNA matches it firmly. Clone sizes are given selectively: once, few, many, or a class where the clone is expanded.

v_gene: TRBV7-9; j_gene: TRBJ2-1; d_gene: TRBD2; abundance: -; CDR3aa: CASRAAGLGSNEQFF; CDR3nt: TGTGCCAGCAGGGCGGCGGGACTAGGTTCAAATGAGCAGTTCTTC
v_gene: TRBV11-1; j_gene: TRBJ2-3; d_gene: TRBD2; abundance: -; CDR3aa: CASSKKSLAGGSTDTQYF; CDR3nt: TGTGCCAGCAGCAAGAAATCCCTAGCGGGGGGAAGCACAGATACGCAGTATTTT
v_gene: TRBV7-6; j_gene: TRBJ2-7; d_gene: -; abundance: -; CDR3aa: CASSLNGENYEQYF; CDR3nt: TGTGCCAGCAGCTTAAATGGGGAAAACTACGAGCAGTACTTC
v_gene: TRBV10-1; j_gene: TRBJ1-3; d_gene: -; abundance: -; CDR3aa: CASQRTSGNTIYF; CDR3nt: TGCGCCAGCCAACGGACCTCTGGAAACACCATATATTTT
v_gene: TRBV6-6; j_gene: TRBJ1-1; d_gene: -; abundance: -; CDR3aa: CASQLDAGVGAFF; CDR3nt: TGTGCCAGCCAGTTAGATGCAGGGGTGGGAGCTTTCTTT
v_gene: TRBV10-1; j_gene: TRBJ2-5; d_gene: -; abundance: few; CDR3aa: CASSESPAGTQYF; CDR3nt: TGCGCCAGCAGTGAGTCTCCGGCGGGGACCCAGTACTTC
v_gene: TRBV11-2; j_gene: TRBJ2-7; d_gene: TRBD2; abundance: -; CDR3aa: CASSLTASGTYEQYF; CDR3nt: TGTGCCAGCAGCTTAACGGCTAGCGGAACCTACGAGCAGTACTTC
v_gene: TRBV2; j_gene: TRBJ2-5; d_gene: TRBD1; abundance: -; CDR3aa: CASNLWGQGGETQYF; CDR3nt: TGTGCCAGCAACCTATGGGGACAGGGGGGGGAGACCCAGTACTTC
v_gene: TRBV5-5; j_gene: TRBJ2-2; d_gene: -; abundance: -; CDR3aa: CASSFAGIEAGELFF; CDR3nt: TGTGCCAGCAGCTTCGCCGGAATCGAGGCCGGGGAGCTGTTTTTT
v_gene: TRBV6-5; j_gene: TRBJ2-1; d_gene: -; abundance: once; CDR3aa: CASSYDGSREQFF; CDR3nt: TGTGCCAGCAGTTACGATGGCTCACGGGAGCAGTTCTTC
v_gene: TRBV7-3; j_gene: TRBJ1-1; d_gene: -; abundance: -; CDR3aa: CASSLRCRLNTEAFF; CDR3nt: TGTGCCAGCAGCTTACGATGTCGGTTGAACACTGAAGCTTTCTTT
v_gene: TRBV2; j_gene: TRBJ2-1; d_gene: -; abundance: once; CDR3aa: CASSWSGVGNEQFF; CDR3nt: TGTGCCAGCAGCTGGTCAGGGGTGGGCAATGAGCAGTTCTTC
v_gene: TRBV7-9; j_gene: TRBJ2-1; d_gene: TRBD2; abundance: -; CDR3aa: CASSSPGLAGVGDHNEQFF; CDR3nt: TGTGCCAGCAGCTCCCCGGGACTAGCGGGAGTTGGGGACCACAATGAGCAGTTCTTC
v_gene: TRBV6-5; j_gene: TRBJ1-2; d_gene: -; abundance: -; CDR3aa: CASRTPGFRYGYTF; CDR3nt: TGTGCCAGCAGAACCCCAGGGTTTCGCTATGGCTACACCTTC
v_gene: TRBV5-1; j_gene: TRBJ2-2; d_gene: TRBD1; abundance: once; CDR3aa: CASSPTPGQSNTGELFF; CDR3nt: TGCGCCAGCAGCCCCACCCCGGGACAGAGTAACACCGGGGAGCTGTTTTTT
v_gene: TRBV4-1; j_gene: TRBJ2-3; d_gene: TRBD2; abundance: once; CDR3aa: CASSRTRSPDTQYF; CDR3nt: TGCGCCAGCAGCAGGACTAGGTCCCCAGATACGCAGTATTTT
v_gene: TRBV12-5; j_gene: TRBJ2-1; d_gene: TRBD2; abundance: -; CDR3aa: CASGSVAGGQFF; CDR3nt: TGTGCTAGTGGTTCGGTAGCGGGAGGGCAGTTCTTC
v_gene: TRBV7-9; j_gene: TRBJ2-7; d_gene: -; abundance: once; CDR3aa: CATTRAPTYEQYF; CDR3nt: TGTGCCACCACGAGGGCACCGACCTACGAGCAGTACTTC
v_gene: TRBV10-3; j_gene: TRBJ2-3; d_gene: -; abundance: few; CDR3aa: CAITPQAEALFTDTQYF; CDR3nt: TGTGCCATCACCCCTCAAGCGGAGGCCCTATTCACAGATACGCAGTATTTT
v_gene: TRBV5-4; j_gene: TRBJ2-1; d_gene: -; abundance: -; CDR3aa: CASTTGVFPREQFF; CDR3nt: TGTGCCAGCACTACGGGAGTGTTTCCCAGGGAGCAGTTCTTC
v_gene: TRBV5-1; j_gene: TRBJ1-1; d_gene: -; abundance: -; CDR3aa: CASSLAPANTEAFF; CDR3nt: TGCGCCAGCAGCTTGGCCCCGGCAAACACTGAAGCTTTCTTT
v_gene: TRBV19; j_gene: TRBJ1-6; d_gene: -; abundance: -; CDR3aa: CASKPGFSTGTNSPLHF; CDR3nt: TGTGCCAGTAAGCCCGGGTTCAGCACAGGGACAAATTCACCCCTCCACTTT
v_gene: TRBV30; j_gene: TRBJ2-7; d_gene: -; abundance: -; CDR3aa: CAWSAQGLHEQYF; CDR3nt: TGTGCCTGGAGTGCTCAGGGATTACACGAGCAGTACTTC
v_gene: TRBV2; j_gene: TRBJ1-1; d_gene: -; abundance: -; CDR3aa: CASSGQMNTEAFF; CDR3nt: TGTGCCAGCTCGGGGCAAATGAACACTGAAGCTTTCTTT
v_gene: TRBV7-9; j_gene: TRBJ1-2; d_gene: -; abundance: -; CDR3aa: CASSSQGLGGYTF; CDR3nt: TGTGCCAGCAGCTCCCAGGGGTTGGGTGGCTACACCTTC
v_gene: TRBV5-1; j_gene: TRBJ2-1; d_gene: TRBD2; abundance: -; CDR3aa: CASSLGRETSGGRSSYNEQFF; CDR3nt: TGCGCCAGCAGCTTGGGACGAGAGACTAGCGGGGGGAGGAGCTCCTACAATGAGCAGTTCTTC
v_gene: TRBV15; j_gene: TRBJ1-3; d_gene: -; abundance: -; CDR3aa: CATSKARQDGGNTIYF; CDR3nt: TGTGCCACCAGCAAAGCTAGACAGGATGGAGGGAACACCATATATTTT
v_gene: TRBV5-1; j_gene: TRBJ2-5; d_gene: TRBD2; abundance: -; CDR3aa: CASSLVGGTGETQYF; CDR3nt: TGCGCCAGCAGCTTGGTGGGAGGGACGGGAGAGACCCAGTACTTC
v_gene: TRBV5-4; j_gene: TRBJ2-5; d_gene: -; abundance: once; CDR3aa: CASSLSGRETQYF; CDR3nt: TGTGCCAGCAGCTTGTCAGGGCGAGAGACCCAGTACTTC
v_gene: TRBV5-8; j_gene: TRBJ1-5; d_gene: -; abundance: once; CDR3aa: CASSLVGGNSNQPQHF; CDR3nt: TGTGCCAGCAGCTTGGTCGGGGGTAATAGCAATCAGCCCCAGCATTTT
v_gene: TRBV19; j_gene: TRBJ1-1; d_gene: -; abundance: -; CDR3aa: CASSIVTGSMNTEAFF; CDR3nt: TGTGCCAGTAGTATTGTTACAGGGTCAATGAACACTGAAGCTTTCTTT
v_gene: TRBV11-1; j_gene: TRBJ2-7; d_gene: TRBD1; abundance: -; CDR3aa: CASSPQDRGTYEQYF; CDR3nt: TGTGCCAGCAGCCCCCAGGACAGGGGAACCTACGAGCAGTACTTC
v_gene: TRBV4-3; j_gene: TRBJ1-6; d_gene: -; abundance: -; CDR3aa: CASSQDRGSPLHF; CDR3nt: TGCGCCAGCAGCCAAGACAGGGGATCACCCCTCCACTTT
v_gene: TRBV7-2; j_gene: TRBJ2-1; d_gene: -; abundance: -; CDR3aa: CASSLVGSSNEQFF; CDR3nt: TGTGCCAGCAGCTTAGTTGGTTCGTCGAATGAGCAGTTCTTC